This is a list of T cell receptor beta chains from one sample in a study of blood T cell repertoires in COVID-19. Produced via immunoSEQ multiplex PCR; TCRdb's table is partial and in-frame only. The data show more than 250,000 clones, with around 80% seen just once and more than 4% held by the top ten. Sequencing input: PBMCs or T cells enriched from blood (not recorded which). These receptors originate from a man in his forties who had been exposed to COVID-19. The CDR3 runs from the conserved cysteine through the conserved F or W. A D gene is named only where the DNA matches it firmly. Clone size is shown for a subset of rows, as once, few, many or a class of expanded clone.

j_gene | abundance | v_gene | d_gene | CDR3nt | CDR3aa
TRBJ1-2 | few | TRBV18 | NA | TGTGCCAGCTCACCACCGACAGCCGGCTATGGCTACACCTTC | CASSPPTAGYGYTF
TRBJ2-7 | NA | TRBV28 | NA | TGTGCCAGCAGTTTCTCAGTCCACGAGCAGTACTTC | CASSFSVHEQYF
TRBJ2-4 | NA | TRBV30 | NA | TGTGCCTGGACCCGCGGGACTCCAAACATTCAGTACTTC | CAWTRGTPNIQYF
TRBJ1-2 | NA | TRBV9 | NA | TGTGCCAGCAGCGTGGGTGGTGGGGGCGCGAGAAACTATGGCTACACCTTC | CASSVGGGGARNYGYTF
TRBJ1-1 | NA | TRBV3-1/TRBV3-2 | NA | TGTGCCAGCAGCCCTCCAGGTGGGGAAGCTTTCTTT | CASSPPGGEAFF
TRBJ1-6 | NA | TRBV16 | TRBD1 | TGTGCCAGCAGCCAATTACAGGGGGCTCATAATTCACCCCTCCACTTT | CASSQLQGAHNSPLHF
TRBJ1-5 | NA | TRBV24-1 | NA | TGTGCCACCAGTGCCAGGGTCGGTCAGCCCCAGCATTTT | CATSARVGQPQHF
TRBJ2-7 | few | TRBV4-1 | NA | TGCGCCAGCCAGAGAGGCGGGAACTCCTACGAGCAGTACTTC | CASQRGGNSYEQYF
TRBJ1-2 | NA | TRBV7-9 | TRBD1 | TGTGCCAGCAGCTTAGAGGAAGACAGGGCAGCTGGCTACACCTTC | CASSLEEDRAAGYTF
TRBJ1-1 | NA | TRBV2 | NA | TGTGCCAGCACCCTACAGGCGAACACTGAAGCTTTCTTT | CASTLQANTEAFF
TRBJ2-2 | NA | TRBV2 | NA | TGTGCCAGCAGTGATATCTCCGGGGAGCTGTTTTTT | CASSDISGELFF
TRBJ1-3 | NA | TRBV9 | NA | TGTGCCAGCAGCGTAGGGCCAATCTCAGGAAACACCATATATTTT | CASSVGPISGNTIYF
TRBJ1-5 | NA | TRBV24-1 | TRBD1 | TGTGCCACCAGTGATTCGGGACAGGCGATCAATCAGCCCCAGCATTTT | CATSDSGQAINQPQHF
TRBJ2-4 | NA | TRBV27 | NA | TGTGCCAGCGCTGGTCGGGGAGGGGGGAACATTCAGTACTTC | CASAGRGGGNIQYF
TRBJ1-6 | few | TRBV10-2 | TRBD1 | TGCGCCAGTAGACAGGGATTGGATTCACCCCTCCACTTT | CASRQGLDSPLHF
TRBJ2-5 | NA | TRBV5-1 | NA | TGCGCCAGCAGCTTGAATCTAGGGGAACAAGAGACCCAGTACTTC | CASSLNLGEQETQYF
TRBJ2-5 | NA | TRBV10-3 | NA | TGTGCCATCAGCCCCGGGACTCTTGGGGGCCAAGAGACCCAGTACTTC | CAISPGTLGGQETQYF
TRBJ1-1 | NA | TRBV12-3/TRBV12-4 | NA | TGTGCCACGCAACAGGGTCGGACTGAAGCTTTCTTT | CATQQGRTEAFF
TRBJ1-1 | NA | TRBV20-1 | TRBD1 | TGCAGTGCCCGGGACAGAGTAGCTTTCTTT | CSARDRVAFF
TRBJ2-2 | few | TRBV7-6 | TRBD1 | TGTGCCAGCAGCCCTTCGGACAGGGGGTTCACCGGGGAGCTGTTTTTT | CASSPSDRGFTGELFF
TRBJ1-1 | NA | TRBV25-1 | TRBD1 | TGTGCCAGCAGTGGACAGGGCGTCACTGAAGCTTTCTTT | CASSGQGVTEAFF
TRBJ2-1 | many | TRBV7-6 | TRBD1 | TGTGCCAGCAGCTTAGAGCCAAGGACAGGCATTTACAATGAGCAGTTCTTC | CASSLEPRTGIYNEQFF
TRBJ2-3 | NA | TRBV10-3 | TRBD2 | TGTGCCATCAGTGAGAACACCGGGACTAGCGGGAGCACAGATACGCAGTATTTT | CAISENTGTSGSTDTQYF
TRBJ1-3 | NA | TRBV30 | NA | TGTGCCTGGAGTGCATCAGGCCTCCCCGGAAACACCATATATTTT | CAWSASGLPGNTIYF
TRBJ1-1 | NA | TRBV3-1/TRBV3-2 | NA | TGTGCCAGCAGTCTTACCGGGGGGGCTGACACTGAAGCTTTCTTT | CASSLTGGADTEAFF
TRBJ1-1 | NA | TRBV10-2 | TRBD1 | TGCGCCAGCAGTGAGTCTGCAGGGGGCGGCACTGAAGCTTTCTTT | CASSESAGGGTEAFF
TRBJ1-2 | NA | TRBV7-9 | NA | TGTGCCAGCAGCTTTGAGACACCCTATGGCTACACCTTC | CASSFETPYGYTF
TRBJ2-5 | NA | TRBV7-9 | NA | TGTGCCAGCAGCTTAATGCACATGTACCAAGAGACCCAGTACTTC | CASSLMHMYQETQYF
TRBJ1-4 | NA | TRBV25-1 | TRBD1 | TGTGCCAGCAGTGATTGGGGGGACAGTGGTGAAAAACTGTTTTTT | CASSDWGDSGEKLFF
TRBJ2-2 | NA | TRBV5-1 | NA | TGCGCCAGCAGTGCAGGGGGAGGCACCGGGGAGCTGTTTTTT | CASSAGGGTGELFF
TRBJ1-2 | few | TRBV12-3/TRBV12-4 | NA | TGTGCCAGCAGGGATGGAGGGCGTGGCTACACCTTC | CASRDGGRGYTF
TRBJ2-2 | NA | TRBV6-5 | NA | TGTGCCAGCAGACCGACAGTCGCGAACACCGGGGAGCTGTTTTTT | CASRPTVANTGELFF
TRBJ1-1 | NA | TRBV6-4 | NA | TGTGCCAGCAAGCCCCAACCCGGGGGCACTGAAGCTTTCTTT | CASKPQPGGTEAFF
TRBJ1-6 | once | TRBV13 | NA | TGTGCCAGCAGCGCTAGACAGGCAAGCTCCTATAATTCACCCCTCCACTTT | CASSARQASSYNSPLHF
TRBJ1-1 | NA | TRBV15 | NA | TGTGCCACCAGCAGAGATCAGGGTGAAGCTTTCTTT | CATSRDQGEAFF
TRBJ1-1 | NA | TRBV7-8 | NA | TGTGCCAGCAGCTTCGACACTGAAGCTTTCTTT | CASSFDTEAFF
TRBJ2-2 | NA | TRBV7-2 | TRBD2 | TGTGCCAGCAGCGTAGCGGGCGTCACCGGGGAGCTGTTTTTT | CASSVAGVTGELFF
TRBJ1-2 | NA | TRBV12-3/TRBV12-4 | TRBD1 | TGTGCCAGCAGCTCTGACAGGGGTTATGGCTACACCTTC | CASSSDRGYGYTF
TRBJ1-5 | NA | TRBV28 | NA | TGTGCCAGCAGCCACAGACACCGGGATACTAATCAGCCCCAGCATTTT | CASSHRHRDTNQPQHF
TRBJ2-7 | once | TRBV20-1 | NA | TGCAGTGCTAGTACTTATAGGCGGAGTGTCCACGAGCAGTACTTC | CSASTYRRSVHEQYF
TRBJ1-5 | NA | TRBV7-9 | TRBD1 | TGTGCCAGCAGCTTCACCGGGACAGGGGGGACTCAGCCCCAGCATTTT | CASSFTGTGGTQPQHF
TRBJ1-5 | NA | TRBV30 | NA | TGTGCCTGGAGTGTACCCGGCTCAGGGCAGCCCCAGCATTTT | CAWSVPGSGQPQHF
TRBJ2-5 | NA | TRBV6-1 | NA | TGTGCCAGTTACTCTGTTAAGGAGACCCAGTACTTC | CASYSVKETQYF
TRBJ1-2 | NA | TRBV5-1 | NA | TGCGCCAGCAGCTTGGAATACGGAAACAGGGTAGGCGGCTACACCTTC | CASSLEYGNRVGGYTF
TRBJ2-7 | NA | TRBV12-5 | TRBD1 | TGTGCTAGTGGCCTCGATACAGGGGTTGGGCCCGGTGCGCTCGAGCAGTACTTC | CASGLDTGVGPGALEQYF
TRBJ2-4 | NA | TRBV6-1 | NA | TGTGCCAGCAGTGCACAGCCGTCTCTAGCCAAAAACATTCAGTACTTC | CASSAQPSLAKNIQYF
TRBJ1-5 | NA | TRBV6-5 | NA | TGTGCCAGCAGTTATTATCAGGGGAAGGATCAGCCCCAGCATTTT | CASSYYQGKDQPQHF
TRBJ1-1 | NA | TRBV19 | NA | TGTGCCAGTACCTCCTTTAGGAACACTGAAGCTTTCTTT | CASTSFRNTEAFF
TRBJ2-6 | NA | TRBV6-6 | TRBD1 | TGTGCCAGCAGTCCATCGAAGGGGGCGCGGGGGGCCAACGTCCTGACTTTC | CASSPSKGARGANVLTF